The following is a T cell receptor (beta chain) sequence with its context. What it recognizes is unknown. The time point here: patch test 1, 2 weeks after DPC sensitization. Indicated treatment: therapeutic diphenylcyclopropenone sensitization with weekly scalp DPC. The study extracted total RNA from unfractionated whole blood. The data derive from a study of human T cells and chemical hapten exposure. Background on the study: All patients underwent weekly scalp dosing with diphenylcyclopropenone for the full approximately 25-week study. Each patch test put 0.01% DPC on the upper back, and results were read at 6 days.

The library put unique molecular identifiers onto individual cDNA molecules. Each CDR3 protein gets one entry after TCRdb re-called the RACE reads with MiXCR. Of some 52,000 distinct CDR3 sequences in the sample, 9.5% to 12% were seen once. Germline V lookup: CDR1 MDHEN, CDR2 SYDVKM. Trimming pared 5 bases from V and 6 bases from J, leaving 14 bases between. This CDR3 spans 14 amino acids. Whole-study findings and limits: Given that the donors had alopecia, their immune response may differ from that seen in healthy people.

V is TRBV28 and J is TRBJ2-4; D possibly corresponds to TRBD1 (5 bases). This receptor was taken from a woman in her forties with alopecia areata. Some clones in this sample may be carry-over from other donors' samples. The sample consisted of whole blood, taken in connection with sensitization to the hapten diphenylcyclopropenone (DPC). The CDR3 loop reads CASSPSFGANIQYF. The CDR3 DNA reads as TGTGCCAGCAGTCCCTCTTTTGGGGCAAACATTCAGTACTTC. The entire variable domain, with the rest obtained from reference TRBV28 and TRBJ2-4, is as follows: DVKVTQSSRYLVKRTGEKVFLECVQDMDHENMFWYRQDPGLGLRLIYFSYDVKMKEKGDIPEGYSVSREKKERFSLILESASTNQTSMYLCASSPSFGANIQYFGAGTRLSVL.